Below, 5 T cell receptor beta chains from the same sample are listed, as sequenced in a study of shared clonotypes between healthy human individuals. Repertoires were generated with immunoSEQ multiplex PCR, while TCRdb's copy carries only in-frame clones and drops some. The sample shows approximately 400,000 clones, 90% to 98% of them seen only once. The sample taken for sequencing was memory CD8+ T cells sorted from blood. Regarding subset: CD45RO+ cells pooled with CCR7-negative TemRA cells. These receptors came from a man aged 25-45 years in good health.

A note on this clone: Other DNA sequences in the same sample also yield this CDR3. The chain links TRBV7-9 to TRBJ2-3, with D hard to call. The germline gives CDR1 SEHNR, CDR2 FQNEAQ (reference sequence). The CDR3 is 11 residues long. Trimming pared 0 bases from V and 6 bases from J, leaving 1 base between. CDR3 region: CASSLADTQYF. The CDR3 DNA is TGTGCCAGCAGCTTAGCCGATACGCAGTATTTT.

The chain joins TRBV9 to TRBJ2-1; 16 bases agree with TRBD2. Germline V gene sequence: CDR1 SGDLS, CDR2 YYNGEE. V was pared by 0 bases and J by 1 base, with 4 bases of the junction left unmatched. The CDR3 consists of 19 residues. CDR3 nucleotide sequence: TGTGCCAGCAGCGTAGTGGGACTAGCGGGAGGGTCATCCTACAATGAGCAGTTCTTC. This sequence encodes CASSVVGLAGGSSYNEQFF.

The chain carries TRBV18 and TRBJ2-7; D perhaps matches TRBD1 (5 bases). V lost 3 bases, J lost 2 bases, and 14 bases lay in between. Germline V gives CDR1 KGHSH, CDR2 LQKENI. CDR3 size: 15 residues. The CDR3 protein is CASSPVTGPTYEQYF. CDR3 sequence (DNA): TGTGCCAGCTCACCGGTCACAGGACCTACCTACGAGCAGTACTTC.

This CDR3 is CASSLASPSTTDTQYF. CDR3 nucleotides: TGTGCCAGCAGCTTAGCGTCACCCTCCACCACAGATACGCAGTATTTT. The V gene is TRBV7-2, the J gene TRBJ2-3; no firm D call. The V end lost 0 bases, the J end lost 2 bases, and 12 bases lay between the germline ends. Germline CDR1 is SGHTA and CDR2 is FQGNSA. The CDR3 is 16 amino acids.

The chain uses TRBV4-2 and TRBJ2-7; TRBD2 agrees at 13 bases. The CDR3 totals 16 residues. Unmatched junction bases numbered 1, after V lost 0 bases and J lost 2 bases. CDR1 and CDR2 from the germline V gene are LGHNA and YNFKEQ. CDR3: CASSQEGTSGTYEQYF. In nucleotides, the CDR3 is TGTGCCAGCAGCCAAGAAGGGACTAGCGGGACCTACGAGCAGTACTTC.